Each of the 9 T cell receptor beta chains below was sequenced from the same sample in a study of CD8 T cells in Susac syndrome. Random hexamers were used to reverse transcribe roughly 0.45 to 1 ug of RNA. TCRdb re-analysed the immunoSEQ multiplex PCR reads in MiXCR, keeping a single row per CDR3 protein. The table has 150,000 to 250,000 distinct CDR3 sequences, about 95% seen once. The sample was CD4+ T cells from PBMCs. The origin of the receptors is a human donor with multiple sclerosis.

CDR3 DNA sequence: TGTGCCAGCAGTTTACGCCCGGACAGTGCCTACGAGCAGTACTTC. It specifies CASSLRPDSAYEQYF. V is TRBV7-3 and J is TRBJ2-7, with D perhaps TRBD1 (6 bases). The germline V gene has CDR1 SGHTA and CDR2 FQGTGA. V shed 6 bases and J shed 2 bases, with 17 bases lying between them. The CDR3 length is 15 residues.

The chain uses TRBV24-1 and TRBJ2-2; TRBD2 might be the D (6 bases). With 1 base removed from V and 1 base from J, the gap between germline ends came to 9 bases. The CDR3 has 16 residues. Germline CDR1 reads KGHDR; CDR2 reads SFDVKD. DNA for the CDR3: TGTGCCACCAGTGATTTCCCCGGGAGGAACACCGGGGAGCTGTTTTTT. It specifies CATSDFPGRNTGELFF.

The chain combines TRBV12-3 or TRBV12-4 with TRBJ1-1; no definite D call. V lost 6 bases and J lost 1, with 12 bases in between. This CDR3 is 14 amino acids long. The CDR3 sequence is CASSSRTGNTEAFF. CDR3 nucleotides: TGTGCCAGCAGCTCGAGGACGGGGAACACTGAAGCTTTCTTT.

V and J are TRBV18 and TRBJ2-7; D unclear. The CDR3 spans 17 residues. Trimming took off 0 bases at V and 4 bases at J, with 19 bases between the two ends. The germline V gene encodes CDR1 KGHSH and CDR2 LQKENI. CDR3 region: CASSPPLVDPAFYEQYF. For the CDR3, the DNA is TGTGCCAGCTCACCACCCTTAGTAGATCCAGCCTTTTACGAGCAGTACTTC.

The gene calls are TRBV6-2 or TRBV6-3 and TRBJ1-5; D unclear. Germline CDR1 MNHEY, CDR2 SVGEGT. Trimming shortened V by 6 bases and J by 8 bases, and 17 bases separated the two germline ends. The CDR3 consists of 14 residues. Written as DNA, the CDR3 is TGTGCCAGCAGCTCGGGGTCTCGTCCCGAGCCCCAGCATTTT. Translating it yields CASSSGSRPEPQHF.

V and J are TRBV2 and TRBJ2-3; no clear D gene. The V and J ends lost 1 base and 2 bases respectively, with 7 bases between them. The CDR3 is made up of 14 amino acids. CDR1 is SNHLY, CDR2 FYNNEI, per germline. CDR3 sequence reads: CASSEVGVTDTQYF. CDR3 nucleotides: TGTGCCAGCAGTGAAGTGGGCGTCACAGATACGCAGTATTTT.

In DNA, the CDR3 is TGTGCCAGCAGACGGACAGATAATGAAAAACTGTTTTTT. Translation gives CASRRTDNEKLFF. The rearrangement joins TRBV4-2 to TRBJ1-4; possibly TRBD1 for D (6 bases). CDR1 and CDR2 from the germline V gene are LGHNA and YNFKEQ. V gave up 6 bases and J gave up 4 bases, with 9 bases separating them. This CDR3 is 13 amino acids long.

The chain couples TRBV30 to TRBJ1-2; 8 nucleotides match TRBD1. The CDR3 consists of 13 residues. The V segment lost 7 bases and the J segment 4 bases; nucleotides outside the gene matches: 8. Germline CDR1 is GTSNPN and CDR2 is SVGIG (reference sequence). Here the CDR3 DNA reads TGTGCCTATATATCAGGGGGCATCTATGGCTACACCTTC. Residues: CAYISGGIYGYTF.

The chain joins TRBV24-1 to TRBJ2-2; D possibly corresponds to TRBD2 (7 bases). Germline assignment: CDR1 KGHDR and CDR2 SFDVKD. V shed 12 bases and J shed 5 bases, with 18 bases lying between them. The CDR3 extends over 14 amino acids. The CDR3 nucleotides are TGTGCCGCCGCGGGAGTAAGGGGGACCGGGGAGCTGTTTTTT. Translated: CAAAGVRGTGELFF.